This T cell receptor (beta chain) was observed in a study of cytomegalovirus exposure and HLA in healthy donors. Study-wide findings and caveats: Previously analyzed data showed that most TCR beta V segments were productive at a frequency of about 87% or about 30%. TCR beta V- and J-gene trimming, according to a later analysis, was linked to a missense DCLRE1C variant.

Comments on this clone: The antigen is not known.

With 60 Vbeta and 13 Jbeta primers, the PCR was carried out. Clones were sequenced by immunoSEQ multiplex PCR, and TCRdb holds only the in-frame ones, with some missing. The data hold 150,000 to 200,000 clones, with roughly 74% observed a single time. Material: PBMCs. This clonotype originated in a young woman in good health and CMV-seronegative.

CDR3 coding DNA: TGTGCCAGTAGTACGGTTTTTGCAGGGGAGGGTTACGAGACCCAGTACTTC. This encodes CASSTVFAGEGYETQYF. The V gene is TRBV19, the J gene TRBJ2-5; D perhaps matches TRBD2 (7 bases). CDR3 size: 17 residues. V was shortened by 4 bases and J by 5 bases, with 23 bases between the two germline ends. Germline CDR1 reads LNHDA; CDR2 reads SQIVND (reference sequence).